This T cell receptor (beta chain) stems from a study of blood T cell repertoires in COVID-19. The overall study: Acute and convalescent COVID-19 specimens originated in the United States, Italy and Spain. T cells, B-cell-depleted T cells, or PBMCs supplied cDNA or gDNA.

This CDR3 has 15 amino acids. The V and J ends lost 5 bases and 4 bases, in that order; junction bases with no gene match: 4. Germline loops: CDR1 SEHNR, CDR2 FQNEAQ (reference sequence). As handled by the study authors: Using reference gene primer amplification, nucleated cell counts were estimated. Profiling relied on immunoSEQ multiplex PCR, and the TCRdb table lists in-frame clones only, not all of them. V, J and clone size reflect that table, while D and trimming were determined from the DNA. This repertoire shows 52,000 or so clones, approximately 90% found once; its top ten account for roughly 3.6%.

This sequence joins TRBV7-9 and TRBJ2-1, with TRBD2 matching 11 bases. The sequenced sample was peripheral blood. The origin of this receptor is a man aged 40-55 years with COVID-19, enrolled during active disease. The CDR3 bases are TGTGCCAGCAGCGCGACTAGCGGGGTGTACAATGAGCAGTTCTTC. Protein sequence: CASSATSGVYNEQFF. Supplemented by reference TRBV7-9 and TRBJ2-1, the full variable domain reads DTGVSQNPRHKITKRGQNVTFRCDPISEHNRLYWYRQTLGQGPEFLTYFQNEAQLEKSRLLSDRFSAERPKGSFSTLEIQRTEQGDSAMYLCASSATSGVYNEQFFGPGTRLTVL.